Listed below are T cell receptor beta chains from one sample, sequenced in a study of OX40 agonist ivuxolimab in advanced cancers. Here immunoSEQ multiplex PCR was the method, and the copy in TCRdb shows in-frame clones only, minus some. The sample has about 64,000 clones; about 87% are singletons. The input for sequencing was CD4+ or CD8+ T cells sorted from blood, taken in a trial of the OX40 agonist ivuxolimab. The receptors derive from an adult with an advanced solid tumor such as melanoma, head and neck, liver or kidney cancer. Both conserved end residues are part of each CDR3. D genes are given only for firm matches. For some rows the clone size is stated as once, few or many, or as a class when expanded; others skip it.

CDR3aa | CDR3nt | j_gene | len | v_gene | abundance | d_gene
CASSQRQEELFF | TGTGCCAGCTCACAACGACAGGAGGAGCTGTTTTTT | TRBJ2-2 | 12 | TRBV18 | NA | NA
CASREAGISNYGYTF | TGTGCCAGTAGGGAGGCGGGGATCTCTAACTATGGCTACACCTTC | TRBJ1-2 | 15 | TRBV19 | NA | NA
CASSYPPNLAFF | TGTGCCAGCAGTTATCCGCCCAATTTGGCTTTCTTT | TRBJ1-1 | 12 | TRBV6-6 | few | NA
CASSVGQAANTGELFF | TGTGCCAGCAGCGTAGGACAGGCCGCGAACACCGGGGAGCTGTTTTTT | TRBJ2-2 | 16 | TRBV9 | NA | NA
CASSLFKEQFF | TGTGCCAGCAGCTTATTTAAAGAGCAGTTCTTC | TRBJ2-1 | 11 | TRBV7-2 | NA | NA
CASSITGTPGNTIYF | TGTGCCAGCAGTATAACCGGGACACCAGGAAACACCATATATTTT | TRBJ1-3 | 15 | TRBV6-1 | NA | NA
CASSLWGASQFF | TGTGCCAGCAGTTTATGGGGTGCGTCTCAGTTCTTC | TRBJ2-1 | 12 | TRBV27 | once | NA
CASSPGTGGYGLFF | TGTGCCAGCAGTCCCGGGACAGGGGGGTACGGACTGTTTTTT | TRBJ1-4 | 14 | TRBV27 | NA | TRBD1
CASSSLWKRYEQYF | TGTGCCAGCAGCTCGTTGTGGAAACGATACGAGCAGTACTTC | TRBJ2-7 | 14 | TRBV5-6 | NA | NA
CASSLSRASTDTQYF | TGTGCCAGCAGCTTAAGCAGGGCTAGCACAGATACGCAGTATTTT | TRBJ2-3 | 15 | TRBV5-8 | few | NA
CASSRGPSTDTQYF | TGTGCCAGCAGTCGGGGGCCCAGCACAGATACGCAGTATTTT | TRBJ2-3 | 14 | TRBV6-6 | NA | NA
CASSRAFNEKLFF | TGTGCCAGCAGCCGGGCCTTTAATGAAAAACTGTTTTTT | TRBJ1-4 | 13 | TRBV18 | NA | NA
CASSLASNEKLFF | TGCGCCAGCAGCTTGGCCAGCAATGAAAAACTGTTTTTT | TRBJ1-4 | 13 | TRBV5-1 | NA | NA
CASSQGGARGRTGELFF | TGCGCCAGCAGCCAAGGGGGGGCTAGGGGCCGCACCGGGGAGCTGTTTTTT | TRBJ2-2 | 17 | TRBV4-1 | few | NA
CASSPSLRLAGTGQFF | TGTGCCAGCAGCCCCAGTCTTAGGCTAGCGGGAACGGGGCAGTTCTTC | TRBJ2-1 | 16 | TRBV4-2 | NA | TRBD2
CAISERVETQYF | TGTGCCATCAGTGAACGCGTCGAGACCCAGTACTTC | TRBJ2-5 | 12 | TRBV10-3 | few | NA
CATRERADPSYEQYF | TGTGCCACCAGAGAGAGGGCGGATCCCTCCTACGAGCAGTACTTC | TRBJ2-7 | 15 | TRBV15 | NA | NA
CASSRLAGYEQYF | TGTGCCAGCAGTAGACTAGCGGGGTACGAGCAGTACTTC | TRBJ2-7 | 13 | TRBV7-8 | NA | TRBD2
CASRAHGGTGELFF | TGTGCCAGCAGAGCCCACGGAGGGACCGGGGAGCTGTTTTTT | TRBJ2-2 | 14 | TRBV2 | once | NA
CASTPAGIGYGYTF | TGTGCCAGCACCCCCGCGGGGATTGGGTATGGCTACACCTTC | TRBJ1-2 | 14 | TRBV28 | NA | NA
CASNRGQGSYEQYF | TGTGCCAGCAATAGGGGGCAGGGCTCCTACGAGCAGTACTTC | TRBJ2-7 | 14 | TRBV2 | NA | TRBD1
CASSLSRLRNRRLGGYTF | TGTGCCAGCAGTTTATCCCGTCTTCGGAACCGGCGCTTGGGGGGCTACACCTTC | TRBJ1-2 | 18 | TRBV28 | few | NA
CATSTLGGARSKNIQYF | TGTGCCACCAGCACTCTCGGGGGGGCCAGGTCCAAAAACATTCAGTACTTC | TRBJ2-4 | 17 | TRBV15 | NA | TRBD2
CASSYGQGRNEQYF | TGTGCCAGCAGTTACGGACAGGGAAGGAACGAGCAGTACTTC | TRBJ2-7 | 14 | TRBV6-6 | NA | TRBD1
CASSLDGQGDSGNTIYF | TGCGCCAGCAGCTTAGACGGACAGGGGGACTCTGGAAACACCATATATTTT | TRBJ1-3 | 17 | TRBV5-1 | NA | TRBD1
CASSLLGADEQYF | TGTGCCAGCAGCTTGCTGGGTGCCGACGAGCAGTACTTC | TRBJ2-7 | 13 | TRBV5-5 | NA | NA
CASSQGTGEETQYF | TGCGCCAGCAGCCAAGGGACAGGGGAAGAGACCCAGTACTTC | TRBJ2-5 | 14 | TRBV5-1 | NA | TRBD1
CASSNPDNEQFF | TGTGCCAGCAGCAACCCAGACAATGAGCAGTTCTTC | TRBJ2-1 | 12 | TRBV2 | NA | NA
CASSWRALGEKLFF | TGTGCCAGCAGCTGGAGGGCATTGGGGGAAAAACTGTTTTTT | TRBJ1-4 | 14 | TRBV5-5 | NA | NA
CASRETGQGINEQFF | TGTGCCAGCAGAGAAACTGGGCAGGGGATAAATGAGCAGTTCTTC | TRBJ2-1 | 15 | TRBV7-2 | NA | NA
CASSDTGVRNQPQHF | TGTGCCAGCAGTGATACAGGGGTCCGCAATCAGCCCCAGCATTTT | TRBJ1-5 | 15 | TRBV6-1 | NA | TRBD1
CASSRTDYLEQYF | TGTGCCAGCAGCAGGACGGACTACCTGGAGCAGTACTTC | TRBJ2-7 | 13 | TRBV7-9 | NA | NA
CASSPYQGPGEQYF | TGTGCCAGCAGCCCGTATCAAGGTCCGGGGGAGCAGTACTTC | TRBJ2-7 | 14 | TRBV5-8 | NA | NA
CASGSGLSNQPQHF | TGTGCCAGCGGGTCGGGCCTTTCCAATCAGCCCCAGCATTTT | TRBJ1-5 | 14 | TRBV6-1 | NA | NA
CASKYQAGGTDTQYF | TGTGCCAGCAAATACCAAGCGGGAGGCACAGATACGCAGTATTTT | TRBJ2-3 | 15 | TRBV6-1 | NA | TRBD2
CASRGGAGNTIYF | TGTGCCAGCAGGGGGGGGGCTGGAAACACCATATATTTT | TRBJ1-3 | 13 | TRBV28 | NA | NA
CASSYSSYQPQHF | TGTGCCAGCAGTTACTCCAGCTATCAGCCCCAGCATTTT | TRBJ1-5 | 13 | TRBV6-5 | NA | NA
CASSYSFAGRTEAFF | TGTGCCAGCAGTTACTCATTCGCAGGGAGAACTGAAGCTTTCTTT | TRBJ1-1 | 15 | TRBV6-5 | NA | NA
CASSRLEKVYEQYF | TGTGCCAGCAGCCGTCTTGAGAAGGTCTACGAGCAGTACTTC | TRBJ2-7 | 14 | TRBV27 | NA | NA
CASSQIVQETQYF | TGCGCCAGCAGCCAGATCGTCCAAGAGACCCAGTACTTC | TRBJ2-5 | 13 | TRBV4-1 | NA | NA
CATSRDLREEAFF | TGTGCCACCAGCAGAGATCTCAGGGAGGAAGCTTTCTTT | TRBJ1-1 | 13 | TRBV15 | NA | NA
CASDNGGEGEKLFF | TGTGCCAGTGACAACGGGGGAGAAGGTGAAAAACTGTTTTTT | TRBJ1-4 | 14 | TRBV19 | NA | NA
CASSLMHLSSGANVLTF | TGTGCCAGCAGCTTAATGCATTTGAGCTCTGGGGCCAACGTCCTGACTTTC | TRBJ2-6 | 17 | TRBV7-2 | NA | NA
CASADRGNEKLFF | TGTGCCAGCGCGGACAGGGGTAATGAAAAACTGTTTTTT | TRBJ1-4 | 13 | TRBV6-5 | NA | TRBD1
CASSEAVFRVWVNTEAFF | TGTGCCAGCAGTGAAGCGGTGTTCCGGGTTTGGGTGAACACTGAAGCTTTCTTT | TRBJ1-1 | 18 | TRBV6-1 | NA | NA
CASSLTLAVNTGELFF | TGTGCCAGCAGCTTAACCCTAGCGGTAAACACCGGGGAGCTGTTTTTT | TRBJ2-2 | 16 | TRBV11-2 | NA | TRBD2
CAVQGELNTEAFF | TGTGCCGTACAGGGGGAGTTGAACACTGAAGCTTTCTTT | TRBJ1-1 | 13 | TRBV10-3 | few | TRBD1
CASSPPSQGRYEQYF | TGTGCCAGCTCACCACCGTCCCAGGGGCGATACGAGCAGTACTTC | TRBJ2-7 | 15 | TRBV18 | NA | NA